These 6 T cell receptor beta chains share one sample of origin, sequenced in a study of control samples from healthy donors and cancer patients. TCRdb keeps only in-frame clones here, not all; method: immunoSEQ multiplex PCR. The sample shows tens of thousands of clones, around 90% of them seen only once. Source material: PBMCs. These TCRs come from a man aged 55 to 70 with head and neck cancer.

This clone was found a few times. The chain joins TRBV5-4 to TRBJ2-3; 9 bases match TRBD2. This CDR3 contains 15 residues. In germline, CDR1 is SGHNT, CDR2 YYREEE (reference sequence). Trimming took 4 bases from V and 2 from J; bases not matched to a gene: 5. CDR3 protein: CASSPTSGSTDTQYF. The CDR3 DNA is TGTGCCAGCAGCCCGACTAGCGGATCCACAGATACGCAGTATTTT.

This rearrangement joins TRBV7-2 to TRBJ1-2; unclear D gene. Trimming shortened V by 1 base and J by 7 bases, and 16 bases separated the two germline ends. Germline V gene data show CDR1 as SGHTA and CDR2 as FQGNSA. The CDR3 covers 15 residues. The CDR3 region is CASSLGASSLFGYTF. The CDR3 coding sequence is TGTGCCAGCAGCTTAGGAGCTAGCAGCCTCTTTGGCTACACCTTC.

The CDR3 protein is CASSLFATSGAETQYF. The CDR3 DNA reads TGTGCCAGCAGCTTATTCGCCACTAGCGGGGCCGAGACCCAGTACTTC. The chain links TRBV7-2 to TRBJ2-5; 10 nucleotides align to TRBD2. Germline CDR1 and CDR2: SGHTA and FQGNSA. The CDR3 is 16 amino acids. Trimming removed 2 bases from V and 5 bases from J; junction bases left unmatched: 8.

The V call is TRBV4-2, the J call TRBJ1-5; a weak D match, TRBD1 (5 bases). Germline-derived CDR1 and CDR2 are LGHNA and YNFKEQ. Trimming cost V 4 bases and J 0 bases, with 13 bases left between them. The CDR3 covers 16 residues. The CDR3 region is CASSPYSQGSNQPQHF. CDR3 DNA: TGTGCCAGCAGCCCGTACTCCCAGGGTAGCAATCAGCCCCAGCATTTT.

The chain joins TRBV18 to TRBJ2-5; perhaps TRBD1 as D (6 bases). The CDR3 is 14 amino acids. Per the germline V gene, CDR1 is KGHSH and CDR2 is LQKENI. V gave up 6 bases and J gave up 2 bases, with 13 bases separating them. The CDR3 region is CASSRTGIQETQYF. The CDR3 DNA follows: TGTGCCAGCTCCCGAACAGGGATACAAGAGACCCAGTACTTC.

V is TRBV7-9 and J is TRBJ2-1; 8 positions agree with TRBD2. The CDR3 contains 19 residues. Germline assignment: CDR1 SEHNR and CDR2 FQNEAQ (reference sequence). Trimming at V came to 3 bases and at J to 7 bases, leaving 20 bases not matched to a gene. The CDR3 here is CASSFLILRAGVVGNEQFF. The DNA for the CDR3 is TGTGCCAGCAGCTTCCTGATACTACGAGCGGGAGTAGTGGGTAATGAGCAGTTCTTC.